This is a list of T cell receptor beta chains from one sample in a study of tumor-infiltrating lymphocytes in localized non-small cell lung cancer. Sequenced by immunoSEQ multiplex PCR; TCRdb stores in-frame clones only, minus some. The table includes 10,000 to 15,000 clones, approximately 70% detected once. What was sequenced was uninvolved lung tissue not adjacent to the tumor. The receptors stem from a human donor with non-small cell lung cancer. Each CDR3 is given with its conserved first and last residue. D genes are given only for firm matches. Rows may omit the clone size; those that give it use once, few, many or a size class.

TRBJ2-2	-	TRBV10-3	-	CAIYAGVSGELFF	TGTGCCATCTATGCCGGGGTTTCCGGGGAGCTGTTTTTT
TRBJ1-5	TRBD1	TRBV6-1	-	CASSRQGATNQPQHF	TGTGCCAGCAGTAGACAGGGGGCAACAAATCAGCCCCAGCATTTT
TRBJ2-7	TRBD1	TRBV18	-	CASSPLDRAHEQYF	TGTGCCAGCTCACCACTAGACAGGGCCCACGAGCAGTACTTC
TRBJ1-2	-	TRBV16	-	CASSQQGIYGYTF	TGTGCCAGCAGCCAACAGGGGATCTATGGCTACACCTTC
TRBJ2-7	-	TRBV4-3	-	CASSQGPGRAEQYF	TGCGCCAGCAGCCAAGGTCCAGGGCGTGCCGAGCAGTACTTC
TRBJ2-1	-	TRBV7-9	few	CASSYDRYNEQFF	TGTGCCAGCAGCTACGACCGTTACAATGAGCAGTTCTTC
TRBJ1-2	TRBD1	TRBV11-2	large	CASSVGTGSGYTF	TGTGCCAGCAGCGTTGGGACAGGGAGTGGCTACACCTTC
TRBJ2-3	-	TRBV6-1	few	CASSVEKTGTDTQYF	TGTGCCAGCAGTGTCGAGAAAACCGGCACAGATACGCAGTATTTT
TRBJ2-7	-	TRBV7-2	-	CASSLALLPYEQYF	TGTGCCAGCAGCTTAGCCCTCTTACCCTACGAGCAGTACTTC
TRBJ1-5	-	TRBV5-5	-	CASSFTVYSNQPQHF	TGTGCCAGCAGCTTCACGGTATATAGCAATCAGCCCCAGCATTTT
TRBJ2-7	-	TRBV28	-	CASSRVSGAGGPSYEQYF	TGTGCCAGCAGCCGGGTGTCAGGAGCCGGCGGCCCATCCTACGAGCAGTACTTC
TRBJ2-1	TRBD1	TRBV19	-	CATSRDSYNEQFF	TGTGCCACCTCCAGGGACAGCTACAATGAGCAGTTCTTC
TRBJ1-2	-	TRBV11-2	-	CASSLGLSRGSMGGYTF	TGTGCCAGCAGCTTAGGTTTAAGCAGGGGATCAATGGGGGGCTACACCTTC
TRBJ2-5	-	TRBV27	-	CASRFISAGGSRTQYF	TGTGCCAGCAGGTTTATATCAGCGGGTGGGTCCAGGACCCAGTACTTC
TRBJ2-3	-	TRBV5-1	-	CASRGGDRLRADTQYF	TGCGCCAGCAGAGGCGGGGACAGACTTAGGGCAGATACGCAGTATTTT
TRBJ1-1	TRBD1	TRBV19	-	CVSRQNPGGRSEAFF	TGTGTCAGTAGACAAAACCCAGGGGGAAGGTCTGAAGCTTTCTTT
TRBJ2-3	-	TRBV19	-	CASSFRRATDTQYF	TGTGCCAGTAGCTTCCGACGAGCGACAGATACGCAGTATTTT
TRBJ1-4	-	TRBV19	-	CASSIDRRRDEKLFF	TGTGCCAGTAGTATAGATCGGCGCAGGGATGAAAAACTGTTTTTT
TRBJ2-5	-	TRBV7-6	-	CASSTGTRETQYF	TGTGCCAGCAGCACCGGGACAAGGGAGACCCAGTACTTC
TRBJ1-2	TRBD1	TRBV6-1	-	CASRDRGWNYGYTF	TGTGCCAGCAGGGACAGGGGATGGAACTATGGCTACACCTTC
TRBJ2-1	TRBD2	TRBV29-1	-	CSVEIGRVWNEQFF	TGCAGCGTTGAAATCGGGAGGGTTTGGAATGAGCAGTTCTTC
TRBJ2-7	-	TRBV7-2	-	CASSLGTVQDEQYF	TGTGCCAGCAGCTTAGGGACCGTCCAGGACGAGCAGTACTTC
TRBJ2-4	TRBD1	TRBV5-5	-	CASSLTADRPNIQYF	TGTGCCAGCAGCTTGACGGCGGACAGGCCAAACATTCAGTACTTC
TRBJ1-3	TRBD1	TRBV29-1	-	CSARQGGNTIYF	TGCAGCGCCCGACAGGGGGGAAACACCATATATTTT
TRBJ1-2	-	TRBV10-2	-	CASSETGSGYGYTF	TGCGCCAGCAGTGAGACAGGATCCGGCTATGGCTACACCTTC
TRBJ2-1	TRBD2	TRBV6-5	-	CATGLAGVLEQFF	TGTGCCACGGGACTAGCGGGAGTATTGGAGCAGTTCTTC
TRBJ1-1	-	TRBV5-1	-	CASQQDMNTEAFF	TGCGCCAGTCAGCAAGACATGAACACTGAAGCTTTCTTT
TRBJ2-3	-	TRBV7-2	few	CASSSPGLHTDTQYF	TGTGCCAGCAGTTCACCGGGACTTCACACAGATACGCAGTATTTT
TRBJ1-5	-	TRBV5-8	-	CASSLHSGLSNQPQHF	TGTGCCAGCAGCTTACACTCAGGGCTTAGCAATCAGCCCCAGCATTTT
TRBJ2-6	-	TRBV7-2	-	CASSSRVSGANVLTF	TGTGCCAGCAGCTCCAGGGTCTCTGGGGCCAACGTCCTGACTTTC
TRBJ2-7	TRBD1	TRBV2	few	CASSVMGQGTYEQYF	TGTGCCAGCAGTGTTATGGGACAGGGAACCTACGAGCAGTACTTC
TRBJ2-3	-	TRBV7-9	-	CASSLGTDTQYF	TGTGCCAGCAGCTTAGGGACAGATACGCAGTATTTT
TRBJ1-2	-	TRBV5-5	-	CASSLLQILYGYTF	TGTGCCAGCAGCTTGCTTCAGATACTCTATGGCTACACCTTC
TRBJ2-5	TRBD2	TRBV7-8	-	CASGLVQETQYF	TGTGCCAGCGGACTAGTTCAAGAGACCCAGTACTTC
TRBJ2-3	TRBD2	TRBV18	-	CASSLGAGGRADTQYF	TGTGCCAGCTCCCTAGGGGCTGGCGGGAGGGCAGATACGCAGTATTTT